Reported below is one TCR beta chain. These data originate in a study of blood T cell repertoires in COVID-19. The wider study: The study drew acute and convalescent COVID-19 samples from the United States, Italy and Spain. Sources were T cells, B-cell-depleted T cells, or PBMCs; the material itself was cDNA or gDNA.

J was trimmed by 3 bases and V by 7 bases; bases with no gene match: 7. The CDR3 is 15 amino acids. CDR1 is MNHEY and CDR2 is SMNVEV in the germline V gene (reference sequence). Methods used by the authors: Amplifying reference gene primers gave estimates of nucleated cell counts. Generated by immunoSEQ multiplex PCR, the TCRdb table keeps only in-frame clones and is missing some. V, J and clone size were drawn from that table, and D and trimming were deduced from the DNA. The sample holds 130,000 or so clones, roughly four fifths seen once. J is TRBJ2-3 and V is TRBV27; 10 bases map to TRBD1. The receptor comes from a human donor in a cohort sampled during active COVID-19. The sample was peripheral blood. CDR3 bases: TGTGCCAGCACCCAGGGACAGGGGAAAACAGATACGCAGTATTTT. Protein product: CASTQGQGKTDTQYF.